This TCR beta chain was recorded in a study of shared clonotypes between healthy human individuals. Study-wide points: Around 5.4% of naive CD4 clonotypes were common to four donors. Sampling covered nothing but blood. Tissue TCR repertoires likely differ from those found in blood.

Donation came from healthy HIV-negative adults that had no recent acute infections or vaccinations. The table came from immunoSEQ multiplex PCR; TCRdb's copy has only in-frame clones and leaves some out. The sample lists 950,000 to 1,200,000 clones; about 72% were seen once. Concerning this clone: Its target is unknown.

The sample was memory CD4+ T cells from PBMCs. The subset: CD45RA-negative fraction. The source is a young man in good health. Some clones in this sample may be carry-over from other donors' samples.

This chain's CDR3 is CASSREGRTDTQYF. Here the CDR3 DNA reads TGTGCCAGTAGCCGGGAGGGCCGCACAGATACGCAGTATTTT. The chain combines TRBV19 with TRBJ2-3; 8 positions agree with TRBD2. CDR1 and CDR2 from the germline V gene are LNHDA and SQIVND (reference sequence). The CDR3 length is 14 residues. J gave up 1 base and V 6 bases, and 3 bases lay outside the gene matches.